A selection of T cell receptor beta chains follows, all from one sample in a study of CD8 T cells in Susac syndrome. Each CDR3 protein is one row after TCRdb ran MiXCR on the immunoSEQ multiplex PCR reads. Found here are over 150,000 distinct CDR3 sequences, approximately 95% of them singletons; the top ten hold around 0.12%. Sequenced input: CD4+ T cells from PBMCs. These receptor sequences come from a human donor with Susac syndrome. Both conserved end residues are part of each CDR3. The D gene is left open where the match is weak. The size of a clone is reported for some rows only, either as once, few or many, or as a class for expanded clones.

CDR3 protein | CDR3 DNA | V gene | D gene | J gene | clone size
CASSLQVRTNYGYTF | TGTGCCAGCAGCTTACAGGTTCGCACTAACTATGGCTACACCTTC | TRBV7-9 | NA | TRBJ1-2 | NA
CASSEYRGSETQYF | TGTGCCAGCAGTGAATATCGAGGGTCGGAGACCCAGTACTTC | TRBV6-1 | NA | TRBJ2-5 | once
CASSVTGTGNSPLHF | TGTGCCAGCAGCGTCACAGGGACGGGGAATTCACCCCTCCACTTT | TRBV9 | NA | TRBJ1-6 | NA
CSVEGGLVSNEQFF | TGCAGCGTTGAAGGGGGACTAGTTAGTAATGAGCAGTTCTTC | TRBV29-1 | TRBD2 | TRBJ2-1 | NA
CASSGTEETQYF | TGTGCCAGCAGTGGGACAGAAGAGACCCAGTACTTC | TRBV2 | NA | TRBJ2-5 | NA
CASSQGSGRQPQHF | TGTGCCAGCAGCCAAGGGTCAGGGCGACAGCCCCAGCATTTT | TRBV3-1 | NA | TRBJ1-5 | NA
CASSQDPPGQGLRGTYEQYF | TGCGCCAGCAGCCAAGACCCACCGGGACAGGGGCTGCGAGGAACCTACGAGCAGTACTTC | TRBV4-3 | TRBD1 | TRBJ2-7 | NA
CAWTRQGNVYEQYF | TGTGCCTGGACCAGACAGGGAAATGTTTACGAGCAGTACTTC | TRBV30 | TRBD1 | TRBJ2-7 | NA
CAINLSGSSYEQYF | TGTGCCATCAATCTTAGCGGGAGCTCCTACGAGCAGTACTTC | TRBV10-3 | TRBD2 | TRBJ2-7 | NA
CASSSTGTEETQYF | TGCGCCAGCAGCTCAACCGGGACAGAAGAGACCCAGTACTTC | TRBV5-1 | TRBD1 | TRBJ2-5 | NA
CASSDGGDSKNIQYF | TGCGCCAGCAGTGACGGGGGGGATTCCAAAAACATTCAGTACTTC | TRBV10-2 | TRBD2 | TRBJ2-4 | NA
CASSGRTGTGGYTF | TGTGCCAGCAGCGGAAGGACAGGGACGGGAGGCTACACCTTC | TRBV7-2 | TRBD1 | TRBJ1-2 | NA
CSVETVDQETQYF | TGCAGCGTTGAGACAGTGGACCAAGAGACCCAGTACTTC | TRBV29-1 | NA | TRBJ2-5 | NA
CATSDLLVSNEQFF | TGTGCCACCAGTGATCTTTTGGTTTCCAATGAGCAGTTCTTC | TRBV24-1 | NA | TRBJ2-1 | once
CASSYQGLVLDEQFF | TGTGCCAGCAGTTATCAGGGACTAGTGTTAGATGAGCAGTTCTTC | TRBV6-5 | TRBD2 | TRBJ2-1 | NA
CASSLTGGRETQYF | TGCGCCAGCAGCCTGACAGGGGGCAGAGAGACCCAGTACTTC | TRBV5-1 | TRBD1 | TRBJ2-5 | NA
CASSQDGIGGGYTF | TGTGCCAGCAGCCAAGACGGCATTGGGGGAGGCTACACCTTC | TRBV3-1 | NA | TRBJ1-2 | NA
CASTTGGTYNEQFF | TGTGCCAGCACCACAGGGGGGACCTACAATGAGCAGTTCTTC | TRBV6-2/TRBV6-3 | TRBD1 | TRBJ2-1 | NA
CASSLASGANTGELFF | TGTGCCAGCAGCTTAGCCTCCGGTGCGAACACCGGGGAGCTGTTTTTT | TRBV11-1 | NA | TRBJ2-2 | NA
CASRDSAMNTEAFF | TGTGCCAGTAGGGACAGCGCGATGAACACTGAAGCTTTCTTT | TRBV19 | NA | TRBJ1-1 | once
CASSPPGGEGTDTQYF | TGTGCCAGCAGTCCCCCGGGGGGCGAGGGCACAGATACGCAGTATTTT | TRBV6-1 | NA | TRBJ2-3 | NA
CASSSPNYNEQFF | TGTGCCAGCAGCTCCCCCAACTACAATGAGCAGTTCTTC | TRBV7-2 | NA | TRBJ2-1 | NA
CSARDPWTSGSSAHNEQFF | TGCAGTGCTAGAGACCCCTGGACTAGCGGGAGTTCGGCACACAATGAGCAGTTCTTC | TRBV20-1 | TRBD2 | TRBJ2-1 | NA
CASSSRLGFGEETQYF | TGTGCCAGCAGCTCAAGGCTGGGTTTTGGGGAAGAGACCCAGTACTTC | TRBV7-6 | NA | TRBJ2-5 | once
CSAKEDLPNSPLHF | TGCAGTGCAAAAGAGGACCTACCGAATTCACCCCTCCACTTT | TRBV20-1 | NA | TRBJ1-6 | NA
CASSPPGLAGARYEQYF | TGTGCCAGCAGTCCCCCGGGACTAGCGGGAGCCCGCTACGAGCAGTACTTC | TRBV28 | TRBD2 | TRBJ2-7 | once
CASSQARTAKVNEQFF | TGTGCCAGCAGCCAAGCAAGGACGGCTAAGGTGAATGAGCAGTTCTTC | TRBV14 | NA | TRBJ2-1 | NA
CSGGTGTGNEQFF | TGCAGCGGGGGGACAGGGACCGGCAATGAGCAGTTCTTC | TRBV29-1 | TRBD1 | TRBJ2-1 | NA
CASSLKPPQGGYGYTF | TGTGCCAGCAGTCTTAAGCCCCCCCAGGGCGGTTATGGCTACACCTTC | TRBV27 | NA | TRBJ1-2 | NA
CASSSTGTLPHTDTQYF | TGCGCCAGCAGCTCCACCGGGACCCTCCCACACACAGATACGCAGTATTTT | TRBV5-1 | NA | TRBJ2-3 | NA
CASSLSGGANDEQFF | TGTGCCAGCAGCTTAAGCGGGGGGGCCAACGATGAGCAGTTCTTC | TRBV11-3 | TRBD2 | TRBJ2-1 | NA